Sequencing of this TCR beta chain was carried out in a study of control samples from healthy donors and cancer patients. CDR1 and CDR2 from the germline V gene are LNHDA and SQIVND (reference sequence). The germline V and J ends were trimmed by 6 bases and 9 bases, with 12 bases remaining between them. This CDR3 comprises 13 residues. Clones were read by immunoSEQ multiplex PCR, and TCRdb kept only the in-frame ones, dropping some. The repertoire has about 60,000 clones, more than 85% of them found once; the top ten carry roughly 1.5%. The source material was PBMCs. The chain recombines TRBV19 with TRBJ2-6; D is unclear. This TCR came from a man aged 35 to 55 with colorectal cancer. The CDR3 sequence is CASRREKVNVLTF. The CDR3 DNA is TGTGCCAGTAGGAGAGAGAAGGTCAACGTCCTGACTTTC.